This TCR beta chain was found in a study of Ad26.COV2.S vaccination and SARS-CoV-2 variants. Study background: Into the muscle, Ad26.COV2.S was dosed once or twice, 56 days apart. General observations from the study: After vaccination, reports described spike-specific CD8+ and CD4+ T cell responses as showing substantial breadth. Relative to placebo recipients, vaccine recipients exhibited elevated spike-specific TCR breadth. Placebo recipients and vaccine recipients were similar in non-spike TCR breadth.

As to treatment: around 19 received Ad26.COV2.S at low or high dose, single or two shots; 5 received placebo; per-sample allocation not given. Collection of the samples took place on day 63 after the first injection of vaccine or placebo. Turning to this clone: What it binds is not known.

Repertoires were generated with immunoSEQ multiplex PCR, while TCRdb's copy carries only in-frame clones and drops some. The sample lists hundreds of thousands of clones; 75% to 90% were seen once. Per germline, CDR1 DFQATT and CDR2 SNEGSKA (reference sequence). The CDR3 length is 10 residues. The material sequenced was peripheral blood, taken in a trial of Ad26.COV2.S vaccine versus placebo. This sequence originates from a person aged 18-60 years who received the Ad26.COV2.S COVID-19 vaccine or a placebo. This sequence joins TRBV20-1 and TRBJ1-2; D unclear. The DNA of the CDR3 is TGCCGTGTGGCCGGGTATGGCTACACCTTC. Protein product: CRVAGYGYTF.